This T cell receptor beta chain was profiled in a study of T cell repertoires in cytomegalovirus infection. Whole-study context: CMV infection together with matching HLA type was indicated by public TCR beta signatures. Whole-study results and caveats: The ex vivo response showed dominance by HLA-C-restricted CMV-specific TCR beta clonotypes.

This clonotype was recorded a few times. Antigen specificity is unknown. The CDR3 is made up of 15 amino acids. Germline V lookup: CDR1 MNHNS, CDR2 SASEGT. With 7 bases clipped from V and 2 bases from J, the junction kept 8 bases outside the gene matches. In TCRdb, the reads were re-called with MiXCR into one record per CDR3 protein. The table shows about 530,000 distinct CDR3 sequences, with more than 20% occurring only once. The TCR originated in a human donor in good health (CMV status not recorded). Some clones in this sample may be carry-over from other donors' samples. This chain links TRBV6-1 with TRBJ2-3, with 8 bases identical to TRBD1. The sample consisted of PBMCs. The CDR3 loop reads CASMGTGGFTDTQYF. In nucleotides, the CDR3 is TGTGCCAGCATGGGCACAGGGGGATTCACAGATACGCAGTATTTT.